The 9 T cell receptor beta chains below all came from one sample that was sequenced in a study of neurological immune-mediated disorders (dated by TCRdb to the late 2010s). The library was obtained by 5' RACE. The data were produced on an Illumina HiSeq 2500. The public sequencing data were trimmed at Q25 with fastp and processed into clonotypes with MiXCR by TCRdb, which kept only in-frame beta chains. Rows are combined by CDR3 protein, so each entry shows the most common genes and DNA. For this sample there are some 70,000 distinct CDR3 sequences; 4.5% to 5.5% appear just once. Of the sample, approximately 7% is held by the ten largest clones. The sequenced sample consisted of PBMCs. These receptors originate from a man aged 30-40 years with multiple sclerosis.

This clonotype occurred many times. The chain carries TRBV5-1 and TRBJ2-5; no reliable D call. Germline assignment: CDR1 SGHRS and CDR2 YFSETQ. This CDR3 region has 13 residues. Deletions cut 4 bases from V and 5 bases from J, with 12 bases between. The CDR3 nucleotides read TGCGCCAGCAGCACGAGCTTCAGGGAGACCCAGTACTTC. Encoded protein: CASSTSFRETQYF.

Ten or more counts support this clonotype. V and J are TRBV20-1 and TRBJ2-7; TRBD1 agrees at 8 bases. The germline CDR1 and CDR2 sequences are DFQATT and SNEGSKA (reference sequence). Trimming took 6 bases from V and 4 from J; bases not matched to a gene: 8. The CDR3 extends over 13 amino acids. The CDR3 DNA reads TGCAGTGCCAGGGGGCTAGCCAGGTACGAGCAGTACGTC. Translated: CSARGLARYEQYV.

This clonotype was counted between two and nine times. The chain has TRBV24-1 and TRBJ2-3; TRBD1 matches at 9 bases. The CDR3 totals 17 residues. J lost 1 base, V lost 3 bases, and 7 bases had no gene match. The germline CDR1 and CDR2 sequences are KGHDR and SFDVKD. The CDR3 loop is CATSDLRDREGTDTQYF. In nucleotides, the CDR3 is TGTGCCACCAGTGATCTCCGGGACAGGGAGGGCACAGATACGCAGTATTTT.

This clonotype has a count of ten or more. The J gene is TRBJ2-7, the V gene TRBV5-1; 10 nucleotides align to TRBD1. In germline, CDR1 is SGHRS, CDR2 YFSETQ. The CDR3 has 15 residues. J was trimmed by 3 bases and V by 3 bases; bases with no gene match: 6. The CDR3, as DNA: TGCGCCAGCAGCTCCCAGGGGACAGGGGACTACGAGCAGTACTTC. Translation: CASSSQGTGDYEQYF.

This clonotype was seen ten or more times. The CDR3 loop reads CASSLSGTAQFF. DNA of the CDR3: TGCGCCAGCAGCTTGTCCGGGACAGCTCAGTTCTTC. The genes are TRBV5-1 and TRBJ2-1; TRBD1 aligns across 7 bases. With 1 base clipped from V and 13 bases from J, the junction kept 5 bases outside the gene matches. From germline, CDR1 is SGHRS and CDR2 YFSETQ. CDR3 length: 12 amino acids.

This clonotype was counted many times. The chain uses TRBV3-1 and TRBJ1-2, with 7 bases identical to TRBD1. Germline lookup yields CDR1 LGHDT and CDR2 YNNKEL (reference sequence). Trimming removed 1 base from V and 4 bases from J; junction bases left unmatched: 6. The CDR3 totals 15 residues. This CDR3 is CASSQVPTGRYGYTF. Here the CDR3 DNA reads TGTGCCAGCAGCCAAGTCCCGACAGGGCGCTATGGCTACACCTTC.

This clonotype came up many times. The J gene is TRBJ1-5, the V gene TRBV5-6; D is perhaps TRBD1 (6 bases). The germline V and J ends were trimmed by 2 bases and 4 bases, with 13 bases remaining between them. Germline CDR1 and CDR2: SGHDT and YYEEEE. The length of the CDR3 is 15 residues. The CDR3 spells CASSFFQGLNQPQHF. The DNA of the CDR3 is TGTGCCAGCAGCTTCTTTCAGGGGTTAAATCAGCCCCAGCATTTT.

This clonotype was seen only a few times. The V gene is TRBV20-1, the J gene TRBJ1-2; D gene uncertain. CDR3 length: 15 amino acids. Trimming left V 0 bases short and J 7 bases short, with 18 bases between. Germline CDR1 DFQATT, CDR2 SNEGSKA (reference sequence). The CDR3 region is CSARDLREIMSGYTF. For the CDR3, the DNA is TGCAGTGCTAGAGATCTACGGGAGATAATGAGTGGCTACACCTTC.

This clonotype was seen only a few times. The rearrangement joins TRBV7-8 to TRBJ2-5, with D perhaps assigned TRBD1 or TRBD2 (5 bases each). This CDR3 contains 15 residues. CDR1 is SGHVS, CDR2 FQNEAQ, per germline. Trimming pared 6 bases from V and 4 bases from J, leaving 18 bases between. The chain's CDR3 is CASSPPPEGRETQYF. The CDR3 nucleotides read TGTGCCAGCAGTCCACCCCCAGAGGGGCGAGAGACCCAGTACTTC.